These 21 T cell receptor beta chains were all obtained from the same sample, sequenced in a study of CD8 T cells in Susac syndrome. Random hexamers were used to reverse transcribe roughly 0.5 to 1 ug of RNA. TCRdb re-analysed the immunoSEQ multiplex PCR reads in MiXCR, keeping a single row per CDR3 protein. The table records roughly 200,000 distinct CDR3 sequences, around 94% of them present only once. The sample taken for sequencing was CD4+ T cells from PBMCs. The receptors derive from a human donor with Susac syndrome.

The V gene is TRBV3-1, the J gene TRBJ2-7; the match to TRBD1 covers 7 bases. The V and J ends lost 4 bases and 7 bases, in that order; junction bases with no gene match: 4. The CDR3 totals 12 residues. CDR1 is LGHDT and CDR2 is YNNKEL in the germline V gene (reference sequence). The CDR3 sequence: CASSPTGEEQYF. The CDR3 DNA reads TGTGCCAGCAGCCCTACAGGGGAAGAGCAGTACTTC.

This chain links TRBV6-2 or TRBV6-3 with TRBJ2-7; D unclear. Deletions cut 7 bases from V and 2 bases from J, with 15 bases between. Germline CDR1 and CDR2: MNHEY and SVGEGT. This CDR3 contains 14 residues. The CDR3 reads CASNQPGRAYEQYF. The CDR3 DNA sequence: TGTGCCAGCAACCAACCCGGCAGAGCCTACGAGCAGTACTTC.

The rearrangement uses TRBV20-1 and TRBJ1-1; D unresolved. V dropped 3 bases and J dropped 1 base, with 12 bases sitting between them. The CDR3 is 14 amino acids. Germline lookup yields CDR1 DFQATT and CDR2 SNEGSKA (reference sequence). DNA of the CDR3: TGCAGTGCTAGTTCTGGGCACTCGAACACTGAAGCTTTCTTT. Translating gives CSASSGHSNTEAFF.

This clonotype was counted only a few times. This chain joins TRBV29-1 and TRBJ2-7; 9 bases map to TRBD1. J gave up 3 bases and V 6 bases, and 3 bases lay outside the gene matches. CDR3 size: 12 residues. CDR1 is SQVTM and CDR2 is ANQGSEA in the germline V gene. CDR3 in amino acids: CSVLGQGYEQYF. The DNA for the CDR3 is TGCAGCGTCCTGGGACAGGGCTACGAGCAGTACTTC.

This chain connects TRBV20-1 to TRBJ2-3, with 8 bases fitting TRBD2. The CDR3 loop spans 14 amino acids. Looked up from germline, CDR1 is DFQATT and CDR2 is SNEGSKA (reference sequence). V shed 2 bases, J shed 8 bases, and the junction held 9 bases outside the gene matches. CDR3 residues: CSARQGLGGGTQYF. CDR3 coding DNA: TGCAGTGCTAGACAGGGTCTCGGGGGGGGTACGCAGTATTTT.

The V call is TRBV30, the J call TRBJ1-1; D is possibly TRBD1 (5 bases). The CDR3 totals 13 residues. The germline CDR1 and CDR2 sequences are GTSNPN and SVGIG (reference sequence). V gave up 4 bases and J gave up 4 bases, with 13 bases separating them. Here the CDR3 DNA reads TGTGCCTGGAATCGGGGGATGGGCACTGAAGCTTTCTTT. Its translation: CAWNRGMGTEAFF. The full variable domain, in which reference TRBV30 and TRBJ1-1 provide the parts outside the CDR3, is SQTIHQWPATLVQPVGSPLSLECTVEGTSNPNLYWYRQAAGRGLQLLFYSVGIGQISSEVPQNLSASRPQDRQFILSSKKLLLSDSGFYLCAWNRGMGTEAFFGQGTRLTVV.

The chain employs TRBV6-2 or TRBV6-3 and TRBJ2-6, with 11 positions matching TRBD1. The CDR3 length is 19 residues. The germline V gene has CDR1 MNHEY and CDR2 SVGEGT. V gave up 4 bases and J gave up 7 bases; unmatched junction bases: 15. The CDR3: CASSSPMGQGVVKANVLTF. DNA for the CDR3: TGTGCCAGCAGTTCCCCCATGGGACAGGGGGTGGTAAAAGCCAACGTCCTGACTTTC.

In its sample, this clonotype was seen once. In nucleotides, the CDR3 is TGTGCCAGCAGCACTACAGCGTTGACCCAGTACTTC. Amino acid sequence: CASSTTALTQYF. The rearrangement joins TRBV7-9 to TRBJ2-5, with no clear D. The CDR3 is made up of 12 amino acids. The V and J ends lost 5 bases and 7 bases respectively, with 11 bases between them. Germline CDR1 and CDR2: SEHNR and FQNEAQ (reference sequence).

In this sample, this clonotype turned up once. The V call is TRBV9, the J call TRBJ2-1, with TRBD2 identical over 7 bases. The V gene's germline CDR1 is SGDLS and CDR2 YYNGEE. The ends lost 0 bases at V and 1 base at J; junction bases unmatched: 4. This CDR3 has 16 residues. The CDR3 is CASSVATSVSYNEQFF. The CDR3 nucleotides are TGTGCCAGCAGCGTAGCTACTAGCGTTTCCTACAATGAGCAGTTCTTC.

V usage is TRBV5-1 and J usage is TRBJ2-4; unclear D gene. V dropped 0 bases and J dropped 7 bases, with 11 bases sitting between them. Germline-derived CDR1 and CDR2 are SGHRS and YFSETQ. The CDR3 has 14 amino acids. The CDR3 here is CASSLAMKSNIQYF. For the CDR3, the DNA is TGCGCCAGCAGCTTGGCAATGAAATCGAACATTCAGTACTTC.

The chain employs TRBV25-1 and TRBJ1-4; D perhaps matches TRBD1 (5 bases). This CDR3 contains 15 residues. Germline CDR1 and CDR2: MGHDK and SYGVNS. Deletions cut 9 bases from V and 0 bases from J, with 14 bases between. This chain's CDR3 is CASEDTRATNEKLFF. CDR3 DNA: TGTGCCAGTGAGGACACGCGCGCAACTAATGAAAAACTGTTTTTT.

This rearrangement joins TRBV7-9 to TRBJ2-5, with a weak D call TRBD2 (5 bases). This CDR3 spans 13 amino acids. Germline lookup yields CDR1 SEHNR and CDR2 FQNEAQ (reference sequence). V shed 4 bases and J shed 2 bases, with 8 bases lying between them. The CDR3 DNA reads as TGTGCCAGCAGCTCCCGAGGGCAAGAGACCCAGTACTTC. Its translation: CASSSRGQETQYF.

The chain couples TRBV6-1 to TRBJ1-5; TRBD1 agrees at 9 bases. Trimming cost V 6 bases and J 6 bases; bases outside gene matches: 6. The CDR3 runs to 14 residues. Germline V gene sequence: CDR1 MNHNS, CDR2 SASEGT. Written as DNA, the CDR3 is TGTGCCAGCAGGGTCGACAGGGGGAGTCAGCCCCAGCATTTT. Its translation: CASRVDRGSQPQHF.

The J gene is TRBJ2-1, the V gene TRBV3-1; 9 nucleotides agree with TRBD2. The V segment lost 5 bases and the J segment 3 bases; nucleotides outside the gene matches: 8. The CDR3 spans 16 residues. CDR1 and CDR2 from the germline V gene are LGHDT and YNNKEL (reference sequence). CDR3 residues: CASSETSGERYNEQFF. CDR3 DNA: TGTGCCAGCAGCGAGACTAGCGGTGAACGCTACAATGAGCAGTTCTTC.

This chain uses TRBV12-3 or TRBV12-4 with TRBJ1-5; a weak D match, TRBD1 (6 bases). The V end was cut by 10 bases, the J end by 7 bases, with 17 bases between. The CDR3 extends over 13 amino acids. DNA for the CDR3: TGTGCCACCGGGGGCTTAGCAAACCAGCCCCAGCATTTT. Translation: CATGGLANQPQHF.

This clonotype has just one count. This chain uses TRBV14 with TRBJ1-2, with TRBD1 matching over 7 bases. The V segment lost 3 bases and the J segment 4 bases; nucleotides outside the gene matches: 8. CDR1 and CDR2 (germline): SGHDN, FVKESK. The CDR3 contains 15 residues. CDR3: CASSHRQGRSYGYTF. Here the CDR3 DNA reads TGTGCCAGCAGCCATCGACAGGGAAGGTCCTATGGCTACACCTTC.

V usage is TRBV7-2 and J usage is TRBJ1-1, with D hard to call. V gave up 5 bases and J gave up 0 bases, with 16 bases separating them. Germline-derived CDR1 and CDR2 are SGHTA and FQGNSA. The CDR3 is 16 amino acids. The CDR3 region has the DNA TGTGCCAGCAGCCTACAATTCCGTTACATGAACACTGAAGCTTTCTTT. Protein product: CASSLQFRYMNTEAFF.

The chain has TRBV5-1 and TRBJ1-3; no definite D call. V lost 9 bases and J lost 0, with 16 bases in between. Germline V gives CDR1 SGHRS, CDR2 YFSETQ. CDR3 length: 15 residues. The DNA of the CDR3 is TGCGCCAACTCCTCCCAGACTTCCTCTGGAAACACCATATATTTT. Protein sequence: CANSSQTSSGNTIYF. Drawing the rest from reference TRBV5-1 and TRBJ1-3, the complete variable domain is KAGVTQTPRYLIKTRGQQVTLSCSPISGHRSVSWYQQTPGQGLQFLFEYFSETQRNKGNFPGRFSGRQFSNSRSEMNVSTLELGDSALYLCANSSQTSSGNTIYFGEGSWLTVV.

The rearrangement joins TRBV7-8 to TRBJ2-3; D might be TRBD1 (6 bases). Germline V gene lookup returns CDR1 SGHVS and CDR2 FQNEAQ. CDR3 length: 16 residues. V gave up 5 bases and J gave up 1 base, with 16 bases separating them. The CDR3 DNA follows: TGTGCCAGCAGCCAACCGCAGGGGACCGGCACAGATACGCAGTATTTT. It yields the protein CASSQPQGTGTDTQYF.

The chain links TRBV3-1 to TRBJ1-1, with D maybe TRBD1 (5 bases). Germline CDR1 is LGHDT and CDR2 is YNNKEL (reference sequence). V dropped 0 bases and J dropped 4 bases, with 9 bases sitting between them. The CDR3 is 14 residues long. The CDR3 coding sequence is TGTGCCAGCAGCCAAGATTCGGGGCCCACTGAAGCTTTCTTT. It codes for CASSQDSGPTEAFF.

This clonotype has a single count. The chain couples TRBV30 to TRBJ1-5; 7 bases are a match to TRBD1. The CDR3 length is 13 residues. In germline, CDR1 is GTSNPN, CDR2 SVGIG (reference sequence). V shed 2 bases, J shed 7 bases, and the junction held 5 bases outside the gene matches. The CDR3 nucleotides read TGTGCCTGGAGTCCAGGGGGGGAGCAGCCCCAGCATTTT. Translation: CAWSPGGEQPQHF. The variable domain in full, with the rest retrieved from reference TRBV30 and TRBJ1-5, is SQTIHQWPATLVQPVGSPLSLECTVEGTSNPNLYWYRQAAGRGLQLLFYSVGIGQISSEVPQNLSASRPQDRQFILSSKKLLLSDSGFYLCAWSPGGEQPQHFGDGTRLSIL.